This TCR beta chain comes out of a study of blood T cell repertoires in COVID-19 (TCRdb year 2020). Regarding the study in general: Samples from collaborators originated in the United States, Italy and Spain and spanned both the acute and convalescent phases of COVID-19. Deeply sampled blood TCRbeta repertoires from subjects exposed to, actively infected with, or recovered from COVID-19 were included in the dataset. The material from the prospective study consisted of cDNA or gDNA derived from T cells, B-cell-depleted T cells, or PBMCs. The repertoires were made available in a free public database intended to serve as a resource for research on the immune response to SARS-CoV-2. Samples came from the ongoing ImmuneRACE study (first 160 participants) plus 1,254 subjects from 6 global collaborators. Nearly every sample came with metadata listing a de-identified subject ID, COVID-19 status, age in years and sex. HLA class I and class II types, where available, came from metadata supplied by the sample provider rather than from assay-based typing. On the study overall, not on this receptor specifically: How much clinical and demographic metadata was included differed by source and by participant, and the metadata was provided uncurated.

In Seattle, one collaborating source enrolled patients while the infection was active and tracked those patients longitudinally over the course of disease. Collaborating institutions collected whole blood in K2EDTA tubes following their own protocols. For TCRbeta analysis, collaborator samples were shipped as frozen whole blood, as isolated PBMCs, or as DNA extracted from either sample type. For this clone: What this receptor recognizes is not known. Per-base qualities were not stored, and no clone one base away is much larger.

TCRbeta CDR3 regions were amplified from genomic DNA using the immunoSEQ Assay, a bias-controlled multiplex PCR. The authors' pipeline ran thus. Nucleated cell counts per sample were estimated from amplification of reference gene primers within the assay. To quantify the absolute abundance of each unique TCRbeta CDR3 rearrangement, sequence reads were collapsed and filtered. For each sample, productive Simpson clonality was calculated as the square root of Simpson's diversity index over productive rearrangements. TCRdb carries this immuneACCESS record with in-frame sequences only. Its versions omit some clonotypes, under half of them owing to an unresolved V gene in the studies checked, with the rest unexplained. That table supplies the V and J calls and clone size; D and trimming were determined from the DNA. The sample table holds roughly 460,000 clones, of which around nine tenths were seen once. Jointly, the top ten make up more than 0.7% of the sample.

Spanning cysteine to phenylalanine, the CDR3 consists of 16 amino acids. Only the CDR3 DNA stays, 48 bases, in frame from base 1. Here V drops 4 bases and J drops 10 bases, and the junction holds 18 bases not matched to any gene. Per the germline V gene, SQVTM is the CDR1 and ANQGSEA is the CDR2. The sequence came from a man between 18 and 29 years old with COVID-19, enrolled during active disease. This chain is built from TRBV29-1 and TRBJ2-1; 8 middle bases align to TRBD2. The sequencing sample was made of peripheral blood. The DNA is as follows: TGCAGCGTTGGGGGGACACGAAGCGGGAGAAAACCAGAGCAGTTCTTC. Its translation reads: CSVGGTRSGRKPEQFF.